The TCR beta chain described here comes from a study of cytomegalovirus exposure and HLA in healthy donors. Study-wide results and caveats: Cytomegalovirus status was reportedly diagnosed by the classifier with high specificity and sensitivity.

As for this clone: Its antigen remains unknown.

Donors came from a validation cohort of over a hundred subjects, distinct from the first 666-subject cohort. Clones were read by immunoSEQ multiplex PCR, and TCRdb kept only the in-frame ones, dropping some. The data show 250,000 to 350,000 clones, roughly 85% seen once. This CDR3 contains 18 residues. V was pared by 0 bases and J by 0 bases, with 15 bases between. Per germline, CDR1 LGHNA and CDR2 YSLEER. The chain has TRBV4-3 and TRBJ2-4; D gene unclear. The receptor was derived from a woman under 30 in good health and CMV-seronegative. Sequencing was carried out using PBMCs. The DNA for the CDR3 is TGCGCCAGCAGCCAAGATGCCCTACTTTCGCTAGCCAAAAACATTCAGTACTTC. It specifies CASSQDALLSLAKNIQYF.